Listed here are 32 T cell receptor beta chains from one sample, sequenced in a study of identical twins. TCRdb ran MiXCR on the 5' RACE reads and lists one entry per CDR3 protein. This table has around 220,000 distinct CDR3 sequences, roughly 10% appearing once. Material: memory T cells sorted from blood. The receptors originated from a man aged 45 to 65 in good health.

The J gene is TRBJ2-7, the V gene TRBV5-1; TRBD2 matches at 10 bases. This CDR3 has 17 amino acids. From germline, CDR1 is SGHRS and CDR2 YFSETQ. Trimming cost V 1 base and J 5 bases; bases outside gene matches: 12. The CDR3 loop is CASSLRRLAGDPHEQYF. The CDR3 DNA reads TGCGCCAGCAGCTTGAGACGTCTAGCGGGAGATCCCCACGAGCAGTACTTC.

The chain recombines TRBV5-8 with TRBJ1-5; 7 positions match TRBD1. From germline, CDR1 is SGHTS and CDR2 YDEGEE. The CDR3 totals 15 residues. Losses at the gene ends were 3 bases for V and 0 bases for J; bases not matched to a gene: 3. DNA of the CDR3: TGTGCCAGCAGCTCCGGGACAGTTAGCAATCAGCCCCAGCATTTT. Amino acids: CASSSGTVSNQPQHF. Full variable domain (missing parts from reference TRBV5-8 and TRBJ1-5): EAGVTQSPTHLIKTRGQQATLRCSPISGHTSVYWYQQALGLGLQFLLWYDEGEERNRGNFPPRFSGRQFPNYSSELNVNALELEDSALYLCASSSGTVSNQPQHFGDGTRLSIL.

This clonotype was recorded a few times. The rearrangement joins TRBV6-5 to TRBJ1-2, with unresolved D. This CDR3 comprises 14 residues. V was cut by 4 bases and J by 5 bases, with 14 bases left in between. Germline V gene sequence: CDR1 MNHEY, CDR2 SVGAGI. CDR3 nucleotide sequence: TGTGCCAGCAGTTCCCTTATTTCGTCGTATGGCTACACCTTC. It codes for CASSSLISSYGYTF.

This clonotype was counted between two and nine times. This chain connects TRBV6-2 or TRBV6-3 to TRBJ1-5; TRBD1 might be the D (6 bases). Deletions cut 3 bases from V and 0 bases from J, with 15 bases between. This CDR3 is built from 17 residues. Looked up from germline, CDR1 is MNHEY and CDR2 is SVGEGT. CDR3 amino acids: CASSYPTGQYSNQPQHF. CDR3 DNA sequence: TGTGCCAGCAGTTATCCGACAGGCCAGTATAGCAATCAGCCCCAGCATTTT.

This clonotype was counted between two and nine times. This chain's CDR3 is CASSQVSGHEQYF. The CDR3 DNA sequence: TGTGCCAGCAGCCAAGTTTCGGGCCACGAGCAGTACTTC. The rearrangement uses TRBV3-1 and TRBJ2-7; D not resolved. The CDR3 has 13 amino acids. Deletions cut 1 base from V and 5 bases from J, with 9 bases between. CDR1 and CDR2 (germline): LGHDT, YNNKEL (reference sequence).

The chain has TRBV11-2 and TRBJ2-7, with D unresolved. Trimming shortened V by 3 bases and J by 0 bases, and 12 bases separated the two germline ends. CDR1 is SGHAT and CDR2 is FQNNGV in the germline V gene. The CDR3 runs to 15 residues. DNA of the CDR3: TGTGCCAGCAGCTTCGTCACACACAACTCCTACGAGCAGTACTTC. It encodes CASSFVTHNSYEQYF. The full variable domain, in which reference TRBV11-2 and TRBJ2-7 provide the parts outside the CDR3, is EAGVAQSPRYKIIEKRQSVAFWCNPISGHATLYWYQQILGQGPKLLIQFQNNGVVDDSQLPKDRFSAERLKGVDSTLKIQPAKLEDSAVYLCASSFVTHNSYEQYFGPGTRLTVT.

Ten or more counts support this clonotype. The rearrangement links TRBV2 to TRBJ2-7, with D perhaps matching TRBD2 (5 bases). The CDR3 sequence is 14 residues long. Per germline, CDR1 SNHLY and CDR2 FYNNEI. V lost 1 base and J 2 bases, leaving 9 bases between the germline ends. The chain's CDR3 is CASSEGGGTYEQYF. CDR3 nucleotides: TGTGCCAGCAGTGAAGGAGGAGGTACCTACGAGCAGTACTTC.

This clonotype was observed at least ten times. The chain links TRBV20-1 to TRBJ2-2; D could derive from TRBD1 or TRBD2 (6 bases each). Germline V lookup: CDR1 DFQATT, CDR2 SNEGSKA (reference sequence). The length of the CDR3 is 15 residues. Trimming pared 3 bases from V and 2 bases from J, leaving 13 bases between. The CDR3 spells CSASRGPLNTGELFF. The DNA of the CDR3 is TGCAGTGCTAGTCGGGGGCCACTCAACACCGGGGAGCTGTTTTTT.

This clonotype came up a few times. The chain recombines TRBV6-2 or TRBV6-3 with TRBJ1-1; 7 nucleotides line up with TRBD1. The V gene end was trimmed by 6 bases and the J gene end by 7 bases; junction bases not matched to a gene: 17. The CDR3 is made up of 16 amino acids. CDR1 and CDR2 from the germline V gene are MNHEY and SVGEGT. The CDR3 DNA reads TGTGCCAGCAGACACACTCCCTGGACAGGCCCGGGTGAAGCTTTCTTT. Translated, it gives CASRHTPWTGPGEAFF.

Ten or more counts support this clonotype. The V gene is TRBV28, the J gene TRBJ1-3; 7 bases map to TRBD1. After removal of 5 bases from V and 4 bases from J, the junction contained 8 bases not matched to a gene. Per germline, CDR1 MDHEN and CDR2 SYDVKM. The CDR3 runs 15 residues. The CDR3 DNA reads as TGTGCCAGCAGTCCTAACGACAGGGTCGGAAACACCATATATTTT. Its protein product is CASSPNDRVGNTIYF.

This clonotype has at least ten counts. The CDR3, as DNA: TGTGCCAGCAGCCCCGAAGGCGGGAGGGCCTCCTACGAGCAGTACTTC. Translation gives CASSPEGGRASYEQYF. This chain joins TRBV3-1 and TRBJ2-7; the match to TRBD2 covers 9 bases. This CDR3 is built from 16 residues. V was clipped by 4 bases and J by 0 bases; unmatched bases: 7. Germline values: CDR1 LGHDT, CDR2 YNNKEL (reference sequence).

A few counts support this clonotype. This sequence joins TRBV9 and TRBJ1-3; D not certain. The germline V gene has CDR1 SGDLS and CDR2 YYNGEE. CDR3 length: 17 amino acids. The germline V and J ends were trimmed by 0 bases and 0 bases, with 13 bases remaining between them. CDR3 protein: CASSVASTAVSGNTIYF. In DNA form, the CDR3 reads TGTGCCAGCAGCGTAGCTTCGACTGCCGTCTCTGGAAACACCATATATTTT.

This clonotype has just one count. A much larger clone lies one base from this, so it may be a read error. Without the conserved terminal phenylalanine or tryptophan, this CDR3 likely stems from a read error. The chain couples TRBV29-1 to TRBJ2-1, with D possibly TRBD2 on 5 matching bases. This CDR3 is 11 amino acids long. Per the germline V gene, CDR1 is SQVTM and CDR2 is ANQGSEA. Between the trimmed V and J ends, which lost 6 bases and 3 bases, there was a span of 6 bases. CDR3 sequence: CSVDYYNEQFS. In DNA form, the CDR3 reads TGCAGCGTAGACTACTACAATGAGCAGTTCTCC.

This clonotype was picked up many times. The CDR3 protein is CASSTGTASYEQYF. As DNA, the CDR3 is TGTGCCAGCAGCACCGGAACCGCCTCCTACGAGCAGTACTTC. The gene calls are TRBV28 and TRBJ2-7; the D is unclear. Germline CDR1 reads MDHEN; CDR2 reads SYDVKM. This CDR3 region has 14 residues. The ends were cut back, 6 bases at V and 0 bases at J, with 12 bases in the middle.

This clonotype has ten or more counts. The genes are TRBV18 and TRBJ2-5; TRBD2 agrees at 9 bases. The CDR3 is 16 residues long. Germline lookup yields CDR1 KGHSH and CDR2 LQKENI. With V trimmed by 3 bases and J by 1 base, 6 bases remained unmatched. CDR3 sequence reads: CASSPYSGGLQETQYF. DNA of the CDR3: TGTGCCAGCTCACCGTATAGCGGGGGCCTCCAAGAGACCCAGTACTTC.

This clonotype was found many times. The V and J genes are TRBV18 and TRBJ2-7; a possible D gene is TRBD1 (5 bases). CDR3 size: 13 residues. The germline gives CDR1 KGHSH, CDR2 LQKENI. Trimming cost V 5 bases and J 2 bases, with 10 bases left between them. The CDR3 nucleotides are TGTGCCAGCTCAGCAGACAGAACCTACGAGCAGTACTTC. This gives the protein CASSADRTYEQYF.

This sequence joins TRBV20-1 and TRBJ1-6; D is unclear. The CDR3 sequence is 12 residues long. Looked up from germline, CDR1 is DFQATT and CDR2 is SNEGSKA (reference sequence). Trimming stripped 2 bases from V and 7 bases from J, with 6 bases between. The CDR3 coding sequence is TGCAGTGCTAGAACACAAAATTCACCCCTCCACTTT. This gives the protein CSARTQNSPLHF.

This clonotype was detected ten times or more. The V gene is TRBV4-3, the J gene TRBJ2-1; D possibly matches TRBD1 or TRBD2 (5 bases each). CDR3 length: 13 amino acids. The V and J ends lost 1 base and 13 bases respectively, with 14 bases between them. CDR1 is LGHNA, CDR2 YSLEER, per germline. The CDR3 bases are TGCGCCAGCAGCCAAGGGGGACCTAATTATCAGTTCTTC. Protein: CASSQGGPNYQFF.

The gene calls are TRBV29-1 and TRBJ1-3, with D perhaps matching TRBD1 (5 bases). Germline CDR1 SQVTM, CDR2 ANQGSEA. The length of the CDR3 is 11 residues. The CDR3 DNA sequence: TGCAGTGGGACCGTTGGAAACACCATATATTTT. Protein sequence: CSGTVGNTIYF.

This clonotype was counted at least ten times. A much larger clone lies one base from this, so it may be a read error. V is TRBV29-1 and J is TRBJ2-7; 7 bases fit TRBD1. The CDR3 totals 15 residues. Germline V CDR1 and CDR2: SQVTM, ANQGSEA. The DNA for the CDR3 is TGCAGCGTTCGTGTGCGCACAGGGGAGACCTACGACCAGTACTTC. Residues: CSVRVRTGETYDQYF.

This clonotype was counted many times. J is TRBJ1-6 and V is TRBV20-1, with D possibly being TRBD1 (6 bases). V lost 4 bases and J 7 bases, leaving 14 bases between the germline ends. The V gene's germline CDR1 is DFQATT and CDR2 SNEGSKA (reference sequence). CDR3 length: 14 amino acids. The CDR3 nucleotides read TGCAGTGCTATAACAGGGTGGGGGAATTCACCCCTCCACTTT. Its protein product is CSAITGWGNSPLHF.

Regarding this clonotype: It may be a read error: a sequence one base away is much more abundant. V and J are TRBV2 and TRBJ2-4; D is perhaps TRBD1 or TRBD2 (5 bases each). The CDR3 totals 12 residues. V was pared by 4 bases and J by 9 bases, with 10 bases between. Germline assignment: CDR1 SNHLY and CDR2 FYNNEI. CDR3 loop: CASSVRGVIQYF. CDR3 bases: TGTGCCAGCAGTGTGAGGGGCGTCATTCAGTACTTC. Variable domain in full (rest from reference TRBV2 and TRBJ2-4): EPEVTQTPSHQVTQMGQEVILRCVPISNHLYFYWYRQILGQKVEFLVSFYNNEISEKSEIFDDQFSVERPDGSNFTLKIRSTKLEDSAMYFCASSVRGVIQYFGAGTRLSVL.

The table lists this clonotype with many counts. The DNA of the CDR3 is TGTGCTAGTGGTTTGATAGGACAGGGGAGTGAGCAGTTCTTC. Protein: CASGLIGQGSEQFF. The J gene is TRBJ2-1, the V gene TRBV12-5; TRBD1 aligns across 9 bases. Germline V gene sequence: CDR1 LGHNT, CDR2 FRNRAP. This CDR3 contains 14 residues. V lost 2 bases, J lost 9 bases, and 5 bases stayed unmatched. The variable domain in full, completed from reference TRBV12-5 and TRBJ2-1, reads DARVTQTPRHKVTEMGQEVTMRCQPILGHNTVFWYRQTMMQGLELLAYFRNRAPLDDSGMPKDRFSAEMPDATLATLKIQPSEPRDSAVYFCASGLIGQGSEQFFGPGTRLTVL.

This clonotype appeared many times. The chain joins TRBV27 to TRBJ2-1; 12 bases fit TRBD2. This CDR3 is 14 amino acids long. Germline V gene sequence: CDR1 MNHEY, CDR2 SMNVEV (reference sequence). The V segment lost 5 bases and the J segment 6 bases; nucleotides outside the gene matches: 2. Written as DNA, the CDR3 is TGTGCCAGCAGTCGACTAGCGGGGGTCAATGAGCAGTTCTTC. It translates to CASSRLAGVNEQFF.

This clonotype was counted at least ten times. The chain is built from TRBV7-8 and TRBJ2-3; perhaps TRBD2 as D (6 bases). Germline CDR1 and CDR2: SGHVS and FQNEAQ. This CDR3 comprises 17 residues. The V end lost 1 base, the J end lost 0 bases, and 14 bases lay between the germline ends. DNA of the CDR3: TGTGCCAGCAGCTTAGGTTACGGCGGGATTAGCACAGATACGCAGTATTTT. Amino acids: CASSLGYGGISTDTQYF.

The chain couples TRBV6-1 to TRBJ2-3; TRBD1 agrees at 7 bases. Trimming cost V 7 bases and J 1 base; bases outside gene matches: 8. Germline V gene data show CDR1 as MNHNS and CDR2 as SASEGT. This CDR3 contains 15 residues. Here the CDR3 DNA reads TGTGCCAGCACCAAATTTCAGGGGGGCACAGATACGCAGTATTTT. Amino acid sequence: CASTKFQGGTDTQYF.

The CDR3 sequence: CASRTLRGRITYNEQFF. In DNA, the CDR3 is TGTGCCAGCAGAACTCTCAGGGGGCGCATCACCTACAATGAGCAGTTCTTC. The V gene is TRBV6-2 or TRBV6-3, the J gene TRBJ2-1, with 8 bases aligning to TRBD1. The ends lost 6 bases at V and 2 bases at J; junction bases unmatched: 12. Germline V gene sequence: CDR1 MNHEY, CDR2 SVGEGT. The CDR3 extends over 17 amino acids.

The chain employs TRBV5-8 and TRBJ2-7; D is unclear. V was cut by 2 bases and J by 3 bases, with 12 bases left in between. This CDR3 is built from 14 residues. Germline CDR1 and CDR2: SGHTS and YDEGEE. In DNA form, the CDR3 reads TGTGCCAGCAGCTTTAAGGGCGACCTCTACGAGCAGTACTTC. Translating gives CASSFKGDLYEQYF.

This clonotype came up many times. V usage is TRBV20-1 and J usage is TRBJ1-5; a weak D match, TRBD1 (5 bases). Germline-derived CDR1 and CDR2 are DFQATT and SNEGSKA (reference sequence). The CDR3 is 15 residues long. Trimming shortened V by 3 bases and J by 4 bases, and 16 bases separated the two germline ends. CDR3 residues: CSASDSGRRNQPQHF. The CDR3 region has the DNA TGCAGTGCTAGTGATTCGGGACGAAGAAATCAGCCCCAGCATTTT.

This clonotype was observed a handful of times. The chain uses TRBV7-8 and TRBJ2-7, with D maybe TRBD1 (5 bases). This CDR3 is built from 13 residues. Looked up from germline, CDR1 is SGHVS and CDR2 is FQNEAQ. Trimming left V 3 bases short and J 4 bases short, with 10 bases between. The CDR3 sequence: CASSLDTLYEQYF. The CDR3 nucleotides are TGTGCCAGCAGCTTGGACACCCTGTACGAGCAGTACTTC.

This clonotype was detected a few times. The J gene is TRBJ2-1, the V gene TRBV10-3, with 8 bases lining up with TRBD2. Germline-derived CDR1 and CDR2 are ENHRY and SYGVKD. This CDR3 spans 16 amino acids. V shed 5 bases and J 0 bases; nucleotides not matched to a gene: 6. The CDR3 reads CAISPVAGHSYNEQFF. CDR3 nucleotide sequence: TGTGCCATCAGTCCCGTAGCGGGGCACTCCTACAATGAGCAGTTCTTC.

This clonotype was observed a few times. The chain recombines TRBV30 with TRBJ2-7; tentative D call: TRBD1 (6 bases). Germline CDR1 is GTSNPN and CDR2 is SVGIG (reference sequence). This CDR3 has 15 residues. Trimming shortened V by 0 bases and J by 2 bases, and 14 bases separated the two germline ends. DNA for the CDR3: TGTGCCTGGAGTGTGGGGCAGGGGATACCCTACGAGCAGTACTTC. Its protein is CAWSVGQGIPYEQYF.